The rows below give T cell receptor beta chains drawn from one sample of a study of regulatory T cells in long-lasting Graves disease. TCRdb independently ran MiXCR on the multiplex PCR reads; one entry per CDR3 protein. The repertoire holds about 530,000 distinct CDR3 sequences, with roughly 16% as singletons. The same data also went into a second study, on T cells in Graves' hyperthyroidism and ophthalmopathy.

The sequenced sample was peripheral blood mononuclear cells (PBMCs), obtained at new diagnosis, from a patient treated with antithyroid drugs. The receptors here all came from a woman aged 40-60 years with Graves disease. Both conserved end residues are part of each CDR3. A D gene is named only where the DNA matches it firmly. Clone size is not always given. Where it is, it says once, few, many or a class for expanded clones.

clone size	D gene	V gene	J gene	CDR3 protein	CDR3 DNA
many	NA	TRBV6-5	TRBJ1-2	CASSYLGYGYTF	TGTGCCAGCAGTTACTTGGGCTATGGCTACACCTTC
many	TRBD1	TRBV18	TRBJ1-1	CASWGTGRTEAFF	TGTGCCAGCTGGGGGACAGGACGCACTGAAGCTTTCTTT
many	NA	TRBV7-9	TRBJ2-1	CASSLAGIMSYEQFF	TGTGCCAGCAGCTTGGCCGGGATAATGAGTTATGAGCAGTTCTTC
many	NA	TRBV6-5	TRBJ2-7	CASSYCAGFNCEQYF	TGTGCCAGCAGTTACTGCGCAGGGTTTAATTGCGAGCAGTACTTC
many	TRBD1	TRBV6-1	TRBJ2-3	CASRRDRDYPDTQYF	TGTGCCAGCAGGAGGGACAGGGACTATCCCGATACGCAGTATTTT
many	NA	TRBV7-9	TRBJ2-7	CASSYLGGYEQYF	TGTGCCAGCAGCTACCTAGGAGGCTACGAGCAGTACTTC
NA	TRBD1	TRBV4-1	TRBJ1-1	CASSQIRGAGDTEAFF	TGCGCCAGCAGCCAAATCAGGGGGGCTGGGGACACTGAAGCTTTCTTT
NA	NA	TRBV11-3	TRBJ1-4	CASSFKRTRGKLFF	TGTGCCAGCAGCTTTAAGCGAACCCGGGGAAAACTGTTTTTT
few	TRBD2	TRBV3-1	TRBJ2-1	CASSQGLAGSYNEQFF	TGTGCCAGCAGCCAAGGACTAGCGGGATCCTACAATGAGCAGTTCTTC
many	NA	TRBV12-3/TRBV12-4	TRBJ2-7	CASSLAWGQSYEQYF	TGTGCCAGCAGTTTAGCGTGGGGCCAGTCCTACGAGCAGTACTTC
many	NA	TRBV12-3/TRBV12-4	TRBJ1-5	CASRPPEGNQPQHF	TGTGCCAGCAGGCCTCCCGAGGGCAATCAGCCCCAGCATTTT
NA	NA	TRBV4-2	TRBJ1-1	CASSTGFEAFF	TGTGCCAGCAGCACCGGGTTTGAAGCTTTCTTT
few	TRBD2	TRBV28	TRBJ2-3	CASSFPAGTSGTDTQYF	TGTGCCAGCAGTTTTCCAGCCGGGACTAGCGGCACAGATACGCAGTATTTT
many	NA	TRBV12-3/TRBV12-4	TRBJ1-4	CASSSGGEGYEKLFF	TGTGCCAGCAGTTCTGGGGGCGAGGGGTATGAAAAACTGTTTTTT
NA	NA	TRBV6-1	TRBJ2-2	CASSHDGGVNAGELFF	TGTGCCAGCTCCCACGACGGAGGGGTGAACGCCGGGGAGCTGTTTTTT
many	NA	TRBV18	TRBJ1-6	CASSPILGQDGNSPLHF	TGTGCCAGCTCACCTATACTTGGTCAGGATGGTAATTCACCCCTCCACTTT
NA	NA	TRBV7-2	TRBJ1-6	CASSLTGGAFYNSPLHF	TGTGCCAGCAGCTTAACCGGCGGAGCATTCTATAATTCACCCCTCCACTTT
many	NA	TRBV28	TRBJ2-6	CATGTETRGANVLTF	TGTGCCACCGGGACTGAAACGAGGGGGGCCAACGTCCTGACTTTC
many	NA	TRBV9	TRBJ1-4	CASSSGVVGKLFF	TGTGCCAGCAGCTCGGGAGTGGTGGGGAAACTGTTTTTT
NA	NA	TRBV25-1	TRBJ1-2	CASSASSWPYGYTF	TGTGCCAGCAGTGCGTCATCCTGGCCCTATGGCTACACCTTC
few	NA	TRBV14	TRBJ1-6	CASSQDTSPLHF	TGTGCCAGCAGCCAAGATACCTCACCCCTCCACTTT
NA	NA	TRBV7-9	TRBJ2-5	CASSLEGSGNQETQYF	TGTGCCAGCAGCTTAGAGGGGTCGGGAAACCAAGAGACCCAGTACTTC
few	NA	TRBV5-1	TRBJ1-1	CASSLSVGRSGTEAFF	TGCGCCAGCAGCTTGTCTGTCGGCAGGTCGGGCACTGAAGCTTTCTTT
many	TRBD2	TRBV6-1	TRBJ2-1	CASSEGLAGGDEQFF	TGTGCCAGCAGTGAAGGACTAGCGGGGGGCGATGAGCAGTTCTTC
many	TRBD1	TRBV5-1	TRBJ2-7	CASSTGQGNSYEQYF	TGCGCCAGCAGCACCGGACAGGGAAACTCCTACGAGCAGTACTTC
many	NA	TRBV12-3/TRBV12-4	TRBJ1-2	CASSQLQNYGYTF	TGTGCCAGCAGTCAACTGCAGAACTATGGCTACACCTTC
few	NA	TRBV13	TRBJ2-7	CASSPEFNRTYEQYF	TGTGCCAGCAGCCCGGAGTTCAATCGGACCTACGAGCAGTACTTC
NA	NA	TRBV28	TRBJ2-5	CASSPHQTQYF	TGTGCCAGCAGTCCCCACCAGACCCAGTACTTC
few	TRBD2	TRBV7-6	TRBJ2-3	CASSLGRTSGDSTDTQYF	TGTGCCAGCAGCTTAGGGAGGACTAGCGGGGATAGCACAGATACGCAGTATTTT
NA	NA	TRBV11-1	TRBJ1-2	CASADGDYGYTF	TGTGCCAGCGCCGATGGTGACTATGGCTACACCTTC
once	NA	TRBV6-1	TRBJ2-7	CASSEYFNSYEQYF	TGTGCCAGCAGTGAATATTTTAACTCCTACGAGCAGTACTTC
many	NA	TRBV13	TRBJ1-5	CASSVDRDQPQHF	TGTGCCAGCAGCGTTGACAGAGATCAGCCCCAGCATTTT
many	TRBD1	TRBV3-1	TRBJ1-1	CASRLQGLNTEAFF	TGTGCCAGCAGGCTACAGGGGTTGAACACTGAAGCTTTCTTT
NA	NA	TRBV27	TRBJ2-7	CASSSPSWGGARYEQYF	TGTGCCAGCAGTTCACCCTCTTGGGGGGGGGCTCGGTACGAGCAGTACTTC
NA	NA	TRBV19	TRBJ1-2	CASSAGLYGYTF	TGTGCCAGTAGCGCGGGATTGTATGGCTACACCTTC
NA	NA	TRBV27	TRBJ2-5	CASSLSVGEETQYF	TGTGCCAGCAGTTTATCGGTGGGGGAAGAGACCCAGTACTTC
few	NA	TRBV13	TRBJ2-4	CASSLGGHQAKNIQYF	TGTGCCAGCAGCTTGGGGGGACACCAAGCCAAAAACATTCAGTACTTC
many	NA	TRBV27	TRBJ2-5	CASKQIAFGTEQETQYF	TGTGCCAGCAAGCAAATCGCGTTCGGGACGGAACAAGAGACCCAGTACTTC
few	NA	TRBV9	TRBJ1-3	CASSRQGFGNTIYF	TGTGCCAGCAGCCGTCAAGGATTTGGAAACACCATATATTTT
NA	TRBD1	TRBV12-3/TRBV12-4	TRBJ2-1	CASRSTGTGPNEQFF	TGTGCCAGCAGATCAACCGGGACAGGCCCCAATGAGCAGTTCTTC
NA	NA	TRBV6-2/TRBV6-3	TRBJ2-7	CASSRENGQYF	TGTGCCAGCAGTCGAGAGAATGGGCAGTACTTC
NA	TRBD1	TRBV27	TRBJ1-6	CASSLREGAGSPLHF	TGTGCCAGCAGTTTAAGAGAGGGGGCAGGGTCACCCCTCCACTTT
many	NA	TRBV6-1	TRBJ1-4	CASSLSVSRLFF	TGTGCCAGCAGTCTTTCGGTGTCTAGGCTGTTTTTT
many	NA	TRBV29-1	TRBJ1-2	CSVRQSYGYTF	TGCAGCGTCCGACAGAGCTATGGCTACACCTTC
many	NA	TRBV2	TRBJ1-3	CASREPGAGNTIYF	TGTGCCAGCAGAGAACCGGGAGCTGGAAACACCATATATTTT
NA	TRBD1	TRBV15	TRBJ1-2	CATRLMAGQGATNSNYGYTF	TGTGCCACCAGACTGATGGCGGGACAGGGGGCTACAAACTCTAACTATGGCTACACCTTC
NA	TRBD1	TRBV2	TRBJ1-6	CASSEAGGTGSPLHF	TGTGCCAGCAGTGAAGCCGGAGGGACAGGATCACCCCTCCACTTT
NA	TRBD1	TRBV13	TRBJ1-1	CASSLTGGWNTEAFF	TGTGCCAGCAGCTTGACAGGGGGATGGAACACTGAAGCTTTCTTT
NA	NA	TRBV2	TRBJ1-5	CASSEDSRGQPQHF	TGTGCCAGCAGTGAGGATAGCAGGGGTCAGCCCCAGCATTTT
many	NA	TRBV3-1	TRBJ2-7	CASSQADGPTYEQYF	TGTGCCAGCAGCCAAGCCGACGGGCCCACCTACGAGCAGTACTTC